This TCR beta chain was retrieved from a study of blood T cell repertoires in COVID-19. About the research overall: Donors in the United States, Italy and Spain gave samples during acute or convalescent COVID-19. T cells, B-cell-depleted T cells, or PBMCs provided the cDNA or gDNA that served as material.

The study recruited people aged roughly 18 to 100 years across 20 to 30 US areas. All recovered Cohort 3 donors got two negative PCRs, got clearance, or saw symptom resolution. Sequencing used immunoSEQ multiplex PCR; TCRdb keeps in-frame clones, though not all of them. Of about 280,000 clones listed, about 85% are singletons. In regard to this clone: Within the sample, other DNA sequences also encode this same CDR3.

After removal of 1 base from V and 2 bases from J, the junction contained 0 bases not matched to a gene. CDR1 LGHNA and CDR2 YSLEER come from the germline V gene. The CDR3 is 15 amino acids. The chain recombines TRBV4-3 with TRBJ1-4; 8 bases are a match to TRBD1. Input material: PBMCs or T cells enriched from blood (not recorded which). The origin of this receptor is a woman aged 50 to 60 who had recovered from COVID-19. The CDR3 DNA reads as TGCGCCAGCAGCCAAGGACAGGGGACTAATGAAAAACTGTTTTTT. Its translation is CASSQGQGTNEKLFF.